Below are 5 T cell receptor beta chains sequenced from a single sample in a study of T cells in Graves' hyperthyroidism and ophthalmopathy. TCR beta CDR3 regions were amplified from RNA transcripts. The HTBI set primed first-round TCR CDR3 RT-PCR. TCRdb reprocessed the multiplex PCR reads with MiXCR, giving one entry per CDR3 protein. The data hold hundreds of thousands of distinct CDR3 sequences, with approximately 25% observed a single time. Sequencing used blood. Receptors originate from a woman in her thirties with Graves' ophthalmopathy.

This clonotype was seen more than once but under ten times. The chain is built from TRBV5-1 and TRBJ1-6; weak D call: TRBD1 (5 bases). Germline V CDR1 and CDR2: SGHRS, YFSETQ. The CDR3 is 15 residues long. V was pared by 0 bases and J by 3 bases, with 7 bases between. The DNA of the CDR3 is TGCGCCAGCAGCTTGGGGGGGGACTATAATTCACCCCTCCACTTT. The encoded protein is CASSLGGDYNSPLHF.

The CDR3 DNA reads TGTGCCAGCTCAGCTGGGACAGGGAATAATTCACCCCTCCACTTT. Translating gives CASSAGTGNNSPLHF. The chain combines TRBV18 with TRBJ1-6; 9 bases map to TRBD1. CDR1 KGHSH and CDR2 LQKENI come from the germline V gene. The trim removed 5 bases at V and 5 bases at J, leaving 4 bases unmatched. The CDR3 length is 15 residues.

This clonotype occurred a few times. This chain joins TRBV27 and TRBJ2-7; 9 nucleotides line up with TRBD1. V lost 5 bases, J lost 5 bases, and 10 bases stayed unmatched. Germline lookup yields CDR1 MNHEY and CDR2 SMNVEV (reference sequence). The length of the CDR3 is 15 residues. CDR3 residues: CASSLPGQGTHEQYF. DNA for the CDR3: TGTGCCAGCAGTCTCCCGGGACAGGGTACGCACGAGCAGTACTTC.

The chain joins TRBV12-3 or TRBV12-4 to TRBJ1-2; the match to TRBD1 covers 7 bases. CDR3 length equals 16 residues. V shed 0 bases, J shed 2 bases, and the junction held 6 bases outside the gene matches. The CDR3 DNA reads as TGTGCCAGCAGTTTAGCACACAGGGGAGTCAACTATGGCTACACCTTC. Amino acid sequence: CASSLAHRGVNYGYTF.

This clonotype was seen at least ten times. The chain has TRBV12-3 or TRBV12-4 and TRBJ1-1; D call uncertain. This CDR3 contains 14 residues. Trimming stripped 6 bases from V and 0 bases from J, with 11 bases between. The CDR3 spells CASSQPGLNTEAFF. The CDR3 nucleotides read TGTGCCAGCAGCCAACCGGGCCTGAACACTGAAGCTTTCTTT.